Shown below are 18 T cell receptor beta chains from a single sample sequenced in a study of cytomegalovirus exposure and HLA in healthy donors. In the PCR, 60 Vbeta and 13 Jbeta primers were used. Here immunoSEQ multiplex PCR was the method, and the copy in TCRdb shows in-frame clones only, minus some. The sample has about 140,000 clones; around 10% are singletons. Input material: PBMCs. The receptors stem from a male donor in good health and CMV-seronegative.

J is TRBJ2-6 and V is TRBV14; D is uncertain. The CDR3 extends over 13 amino acids. Germline V lookup: CDR1 SGHDN, CDR2 FVKESK. Trimming cost V 0 bases and J 9 bases, with 6 bases left between them. This CDR3 reads CASSQDALNVLTF. The CDR3 nucleotides are TGTGCCAGCAGCCAAGATGCGCTCAACGTCCTGACTTTC.

The chain links TRBV6-1 to TRBJ1-3; D gene ambiguous. The CDR3 sequence is 15 residues long. Looked up from germline, CDR1 is MNHNS and CDR2 is SASEGT. Trimming removed 8 bases at V and 0 bases at J, with 14 bases between. CDR3 amino acids: CASGWEESSGNTIYF. For the CDR3, the DNA is TGTGCCAGCGGTTGGGAGGAGTCCTCTGGAAACACCATATATTTT.

This clone appeared a few times. The chain couples TRBV7-8 to TRBJ2-7; 9 bases align to TRBD1. This CDR3 has 14 amino acids. The junction had 4 bases not matched to a gene; V was cut back by 5 bases and J by 2 bases. The germline V gene encodes CDR1 SGHVS and CDR2 FQNEAQ. CDR3: CASSRDRGTYEQYF. Written as DNA, the CDR3 is TGTGCCAGCAGCCGTGACAGGGGGACCTACGAGCAGTACTTC. The full variable domain, completed using reference TRBV7-8 and TRBJ2-7, is GAGVSQSPRYKVAKRGQDVALRCDPISGHVSLFWYQQALGQGPEFLTYFQNEAQLDKSGLPSDRFFAERPEGSVSTLKIQRTQQEDSAVYLCASSRDRGTYEQYFGPGTRLTVT.

The rearrangement links TRBV9 to TRBJ1-4, with a tentative D call TRBD1 (6 bases). CDR1 and CDR2 (germline): SGDLS, YYNGEE. This CDR3 has 15 amino acids. V was trimmed by 3 bases and J by 0 bases, leaving 9 bases between them. The CDR3 reads CASSADSPTNEKLFF. DNA of the CDR3: TGTGCCAGCAGCGCGGACAGTCCAACTAATGAAAAACTGTTTTTT. The full variable domain, with the rest looked up from reference TRBV9 and TRBJ1-4, is DSGVTQTPKHLITATGQRVTLRCSPRSGDLSVYWYQQSLDQGLQFLIQYYNGEERAKGNILERFSAQQFPDLHSELNLSSLELGDSALYFCASSADSPTNEKLFFGSGTQLSVL.

This clone turned up a few times. The limits of the CDR3 on the DNA are not certain, so only TCRdb's listed CDR3 is given. V and J are TRBV28 and TRBJ1-4; TRBD1 is taken as the D call from the table, unchecked against the DNA. Germline V CDR1 and CDR2: MDHEN, SYDVKM. The CDR3 length is 16 residues, termini included. CDR3 sequence: CASSFLETGMGEKLFF.

J is TRBJ2-1 and V is TRBV28; D is possibly TRBD2 (7 bases). The CDR3 length is 16 residues. Trimming took 1 base from V and 10 from J, leaving 20 bases between them. The V gene's germline CDR1 is MDHEN and CDR2 SYDVKM. CDR3 sequence: CASSLLEGERGEEQFF. The DNA of the CDR3 is TGTGCCAGCAGTTTATTAGAGGGGGAGCGGGGAGAGGAGCAGTTCTTC.

The gene calls are TRBV5-1 and TRBJ1-1, with 7 bases aligning to TRBD1. The J segment lost 1 base and the V segment lost 6 bases, leaving 6 bases of the junction unmatched. The CDR3 sequence is 14 residues long. Germline assignment: CDR1 SGHRS and CDR2 YFSETQ. The CDR3 region is CASTIGTANTEAFF. As DNA, the CDR3 is TGCGCCAGCACAATAGGGACAGCGAACACTGAAGCTTTCTTT. Complete variable domain (other parts from reference TRBV5-1 and TRBJ1-1): KAGVTQTPRYLIKTRGQQVTLSCSPISGHRSVSWYQQTPGQGLQFLFEYFSETQRNKGNFPGRFSGRQFSNSRSEMNVSTLELGDSALYLCASTIGTANTEAFFGQGTRLTVV.

This clone was seen only a few times. Additional DNA sequences in this sample encode the identical CDR3. This chain connects TRBV5-1 to TRBJ2-2; D ambiguous. The CDR3 runs to 14 residues. Trimming took off 0 bases at V and 1 base at J, with 4 bases between the two ends. The germline V gene has CDR1 SGHRS and CDR2 YFSETQ. CDR3 sequence: CASSLGQNTGELFF. The DNA for the CDR3 is TGCGCCAGCAGCTTGGGACAGAACACCGGGGAGCTGTTTTTT.

The J gene is TRBJ1-2, the V gene TRBV7-2; a weak D match, TRBD1 (5 bases). Germline CDR1 SGHTA, CDR2 FQGNSA. The CDR3 is 14 amino acids. V lost 5 bases to trimming and J lost 2 bases, with 12 bases between them. The CDR3 coding sequence is TGTGCCAGCAGCCCTAGACAGAGAAACTATGGCTACACCTTC. As protein: CASSPRQRNYGYTF.

This clone was observed a handful of times. The chain combines TRBV18 with TRBJ2-7, with 10 bases fitting TRBD1. Germline values: CDR1 KGHSH, CDR2 LQKENI. Trimming took 4 bases from V and 4 from J; bases not matched to a gene: 7. There are 15 residues in the CDR3. In nucleotides, the CDR3 is TGTGCCAGCTCACTCGACAGGGGGCTTCATTACGAGCAGTACTTC. Translated: CASSLDRGLHYEQYF.

This clone was seen only a few times. The V gene is TRBV9, the J gene TRBJ2-5; TRBD2 agrees at 8 bases. Trimming cost V 1 base and J 4 bases; bases outside gene matches: 12. Germline-derived CDR1 and CDR2 are SGDLS and YYNGEE. This CDR3 contains 17 residues. CDR3: CASSVSSNGRAAETQYF. CDR3 nucleotide sequence: TGTGCCAGCAGCGTATCGTCCAACGGGAGGGCTGCAGAGACCCAGTACTTC.

The chain carries TRBV29-1 and TRBJ1-3; D call uncertain. Germline V gene lookup returns CDR1 SQVTM and CDR2 ANQGSEA. This CDR3 is 14 amino acids long. V was pared by 1 base and J by 1 base, with 8 bases between. CDR3 bases: TGCAGCGTTGAAGTGGGCTTATCTGGAAACACCATATATTTT. Residues: CSVEVGLSGNTIYF.

There are a few counts of this clone. The chain is built from TRBV5-4 and TRBJ2-7; 10 bases map to TRBD1. V lost 1 base, J lost 4 bases, and 8 bases stayed unmatched. From germline, CDR1 is SGHNT and CDR2 YYREEE (reference sequence). CDR3 size: 16 residues. The CDR3 coding sequence is TGTGCCAGCAGCTTGCCCTCGACAGGGGGCAGTTACGAGCAGTACTTC. It codes for CASSLPSTGGSYEQYF.

The V and J genes are TRBV4-3 and TRBJ1-2; a weak D match, TRBD1 (5 bases). This CDR3 region has 15 residues. The V end was cut by 1 base, the J end by 4 bases, with 13 bases between. CDR1 and CDR2 from the germline V gene are LGHNA and YSLEER. DNA of the CDR3: TGCGCCAGCAGCCAAGTGGGGTTGGGGCTCTATGGCTACACCTTC. Translated: CASSQVGLGLYGYTF.

This chain connects TRBV4-1 to TRBJ2-7; TRBD2 agrees at 9 bases. J was trimmed by 3 bases and V by 2 bases; bases with no gene match: 8. The CDR3 length is 16 residues. CDR1 is MGHRA and CDR2 is YSYEKL in the germline V gene. The CDR3 loop reads CASSQLSGTSNYEQYF. CDR3 bases: TGCGCCAGCAGCCAACTCTCCGGGACTAGCAACTACGAGCAGTACTTC.

This clone has more than one count but fewer than ten. Germline is not matched at one junction end, which may reflect a read error. The chain employs TRBV4-3 and TRBJ2-7; D gene unclear. Germline CDR1 and CDR2: LGHNA and YSLEER. This CDR3 has 13 amino acids. The CDR3 nucleotides read TGCGCCAGAAGCCAAGATCTAGGCCACGAGCAGTACTTC. This encodes CARSQDLGHEQYF.

This clone occurred a few times. J is TRBJ2-7 and V is TRBV6-5; 8 bases agree with TRBD1. The CDR3 extends over 15 amino acids. V dropped 6 bases and J dropped 0; count of bases not matched to a gene: 7. Germline CDR1 and CDR2: MNHEY and SVGAGI. In DNA, the CDR3 is TGTGCCAGCAGCCCCACGGACAGGGCCTCCTACGAGCAGTACTTC. Translation gives CASSPTDRASYEQYF.

There are a few counts of this clone. This chain uses TRBV4-3 with TRBJ2-7; D unresolved. With 1 base removed from V and 3 bases from J, the gap between germline ends came to 16 bases. Germline V lookup: CDR1 LGHNA, CDR2 YSLEER. The CDR3 contains 16 residues. In nucleotides, the CDR3 is TGCGCCAGCAGCCAAGGCCGAGGCGTTCACCGCTACGAGCAGTACTTC. This translates into CASSQGRGVHRYEQYF.